This record covers a single T cell receptor beta chain. The sample originates from a study of control samples from healthy donors and cancer patients. The table came from immunoSEQ multiplex PCR; TCRdb's copy has only in-frame clones and leaves some out. The sample contains about 94,000 clones, 90% of which appear only once. Sequenced input: blood. The sequence derives from a woman between 18 and 29 years old in good health.

In DNA, the CDR3 is TGTGCCAGCAGTCCACGAAGTGGGACAGGGGGCACCAAAAACATTCAGTACTTC. Translation gives CASSPRSGTGGTKNIQYF. This chain uses TRBV2 with TRBJ2-4, with TRBD1 identical over 12 bases. CDR1 and CDR2 from the germline V gene are SNHLY and FYNNEI. The CDR3 is 18 amino acids. Losses at the gene ends were 5 bases for V and 2 bases for J; bases not matched to a gene: 10.